The entry that follows covers one TCR beta chain sequence. Its antigen is as yet unknown. This sample is drawn from a study of identifying expanded T cells in peripheral blood. Notes on the study in general: About 1.2 clones differed between technical replicates, versus approximately 16 and 19 over time.

The CDR3 sequence is 11 residues long. Germline V gene data show CDR1 as MGHDK and CDR2 as SYGVNS. Between the trimmed V and J ends, which lost 5 bases and 7 bases, there was a span of 3 bases. Profiled with immunoSEQ multiplex PCR; TCRdb holds only in-frame clones, not every one. Of under 150,000 clones listed, more than 75% were seen once; the top ten hold approximately 3%. This TCR was sampled from a person aged 18 to 70 in good health. Sequenced: blood. The V gene is TRBV25-1, the J gene TRBJ2-6; no clear D. The CDR3 DNA is TGTGCCAGCAGTTATGCCAACGTCCTGACTTTC. Protein: CASSYANVLTF.